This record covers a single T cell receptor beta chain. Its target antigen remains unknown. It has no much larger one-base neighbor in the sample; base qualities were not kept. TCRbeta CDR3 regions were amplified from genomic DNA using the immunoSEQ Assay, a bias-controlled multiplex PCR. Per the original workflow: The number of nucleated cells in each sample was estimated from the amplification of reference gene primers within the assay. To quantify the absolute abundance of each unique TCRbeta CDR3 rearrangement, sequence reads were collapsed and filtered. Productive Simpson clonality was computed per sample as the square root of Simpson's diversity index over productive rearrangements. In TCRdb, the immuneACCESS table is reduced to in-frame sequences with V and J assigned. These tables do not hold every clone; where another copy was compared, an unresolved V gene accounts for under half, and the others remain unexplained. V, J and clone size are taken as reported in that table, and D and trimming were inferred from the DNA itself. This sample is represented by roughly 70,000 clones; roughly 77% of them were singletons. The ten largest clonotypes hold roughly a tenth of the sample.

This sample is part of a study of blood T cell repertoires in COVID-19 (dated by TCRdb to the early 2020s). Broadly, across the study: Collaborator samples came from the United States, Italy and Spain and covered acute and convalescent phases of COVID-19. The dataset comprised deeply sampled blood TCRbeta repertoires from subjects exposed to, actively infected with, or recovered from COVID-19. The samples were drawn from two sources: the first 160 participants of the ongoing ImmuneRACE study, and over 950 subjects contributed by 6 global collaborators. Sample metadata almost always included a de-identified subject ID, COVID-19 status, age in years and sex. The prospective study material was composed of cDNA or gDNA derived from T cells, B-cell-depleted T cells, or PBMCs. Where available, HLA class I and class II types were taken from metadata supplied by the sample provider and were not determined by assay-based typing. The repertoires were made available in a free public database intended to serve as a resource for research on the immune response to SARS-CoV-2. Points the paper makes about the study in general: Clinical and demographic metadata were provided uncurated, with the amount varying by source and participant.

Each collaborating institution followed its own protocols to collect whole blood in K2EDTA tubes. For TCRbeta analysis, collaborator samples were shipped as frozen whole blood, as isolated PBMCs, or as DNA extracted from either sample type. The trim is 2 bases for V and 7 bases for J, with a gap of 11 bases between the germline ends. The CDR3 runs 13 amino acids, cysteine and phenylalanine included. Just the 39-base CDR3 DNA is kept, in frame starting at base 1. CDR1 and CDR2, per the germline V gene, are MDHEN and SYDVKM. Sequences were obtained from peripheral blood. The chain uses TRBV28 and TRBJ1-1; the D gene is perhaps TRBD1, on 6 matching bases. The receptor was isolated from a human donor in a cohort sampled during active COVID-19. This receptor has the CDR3 CASSLVPDSEAFF. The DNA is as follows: TGTGCCAGCAGTTTAGTGCCGGACAGTGAAGCTTTCTTT.